The source of this T cell receptor (beta chain) is a study of T-cell reconstitution after alpha-beta-depleted transplantation in children. Unique molecular identifiers featured in how the TCRbeta library was prepared. In TCRdb, the PCR reads were re-called with MiXCR into one record per CDR3 protein. The top ten clones hold around 43% of a sample with 4,000 to 4,500 distinct CDR3 sequences, roughly a fifth of them seen once. About this clonotype: A much bigger clone sits one base away, suggesting this may be a read error.

This material consisted of PBMCs, mostly from graft donor cells, taken 180 days after TCRalphabeta/CD19-depleted stem cell transplant. The sequence was obtained from a male patient between 2 and 15 years old who had a stem cell transplant for acute lymphoblastic leukemia, so the T cells may come from the graft donor.

The CDR3 DNA reads as TGTGCCAGCAGCTTAATTCGCCGGACTGAAGCTTTCTTT. Translation gives CASSLIRRTEAFF. The gene calls are TRBV11-2 and TRBJ1-1; the D is unclear. Deletions cut 2 bases from V and 5 bases from J, with 9 bases between. Germline-derived CDR1 and CDR2 are SGHAT and FQNNGV. CDR3 length: 13 amino acids. Together with reference TRBV11-2 and TRBJ1-1, the CDR3 gives the full variable domain: EAGVAQSPRYKIIEKRQSVAFWCNPISGHATLYWYQQILGQGPKLLIQFQNNGVVDDSQLPKDRFSAERLKGVDSTLKIQPAKLEDSAVYLCASSLIRRTEAFFGQGTRLTVV.